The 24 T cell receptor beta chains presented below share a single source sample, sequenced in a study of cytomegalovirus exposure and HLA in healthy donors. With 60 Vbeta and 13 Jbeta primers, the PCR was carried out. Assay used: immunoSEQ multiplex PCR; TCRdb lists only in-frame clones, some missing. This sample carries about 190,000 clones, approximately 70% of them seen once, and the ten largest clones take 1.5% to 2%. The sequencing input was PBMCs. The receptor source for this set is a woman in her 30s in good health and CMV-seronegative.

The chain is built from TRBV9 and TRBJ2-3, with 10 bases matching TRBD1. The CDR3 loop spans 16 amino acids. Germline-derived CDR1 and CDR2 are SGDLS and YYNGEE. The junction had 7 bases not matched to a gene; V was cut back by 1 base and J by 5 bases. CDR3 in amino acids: CASSVYRDRGIDTQYF. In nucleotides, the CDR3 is TGTGCCAGCAGCGTATATCGGGACAGGGGTATAGATACGCAGTATTTT.

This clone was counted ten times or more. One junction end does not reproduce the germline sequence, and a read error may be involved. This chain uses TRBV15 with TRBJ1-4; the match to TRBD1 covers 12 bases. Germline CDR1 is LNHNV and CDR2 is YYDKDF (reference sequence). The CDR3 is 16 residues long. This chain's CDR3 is CATSGETGTGGEKLFF. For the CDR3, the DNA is TGTGCCACCAGCGGAGAAACCGGGACAGGGGGCGAAAAACTGTTTTTT.

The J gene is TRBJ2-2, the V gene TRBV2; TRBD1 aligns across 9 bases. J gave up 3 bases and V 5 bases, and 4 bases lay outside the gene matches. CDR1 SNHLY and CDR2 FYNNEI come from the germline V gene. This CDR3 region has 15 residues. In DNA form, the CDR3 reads TGTGCCAGCAGTAGGGACAGGGCGCACACCGGGGAGCTGTTTTTT. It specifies CASSRDRAHTGELFF.

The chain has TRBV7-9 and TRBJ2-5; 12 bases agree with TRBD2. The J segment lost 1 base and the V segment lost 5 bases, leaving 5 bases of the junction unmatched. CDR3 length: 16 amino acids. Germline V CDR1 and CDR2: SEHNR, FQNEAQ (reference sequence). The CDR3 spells CASSPGLAGFQETQYF. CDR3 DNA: TGTGCCAGCAGCCCTGGACTAGCGGGGTTCCAAGAGACCCAGTACTTC.

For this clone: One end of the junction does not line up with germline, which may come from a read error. CDR3 sequence (DNA): TGTGCCAGCAGTGGGGGAGGGACGGTACTTTTT. Residues: CASSGGGTVLF. This rearrangement joins TRBV25-1 to TRBJ1-4; D perhaps matches TRBD1 (5 bases). Per the germline V gene, CDR1 is MGHDK and CDR2 is SYGVNS. The CDR3 contains 11 residues.

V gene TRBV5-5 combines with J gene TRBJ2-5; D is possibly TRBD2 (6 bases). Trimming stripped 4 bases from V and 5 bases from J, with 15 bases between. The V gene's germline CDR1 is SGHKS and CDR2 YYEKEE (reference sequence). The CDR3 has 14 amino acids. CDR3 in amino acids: CASSLGPREETQYF. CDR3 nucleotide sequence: TGTGCCAGCAGCCTGGGACCCCGGGAGGAGACCCAGTACTTC.

CDR3 in amino acids: CASSLDRVSGNTIYF. In DNA form, the CDR3 reads TGCGCCAGCAGCCTGGACAGGGTGTCTGGAAACACCATATATTTT. The chain combines TRBV5-1 with TRBJ1-3; 8 nucleotides agree with TRBD1. V shed 4 bases and J 1 base; nucleotides not matched to a gene: 4. The germline CDR1 and CDR2 sequences are SGHRS and YFSETQ. This CDR3 is 15 amino acids long.

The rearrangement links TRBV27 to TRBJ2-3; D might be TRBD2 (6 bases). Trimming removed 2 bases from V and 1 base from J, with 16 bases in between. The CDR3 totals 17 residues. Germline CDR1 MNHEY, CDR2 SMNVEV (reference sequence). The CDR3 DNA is TGTGCCAGCAGTTTAATCGTGACTAGGGCCGGCACAGATACGCAGTATTTT. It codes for CASSLIVTRAGTDTQYF.

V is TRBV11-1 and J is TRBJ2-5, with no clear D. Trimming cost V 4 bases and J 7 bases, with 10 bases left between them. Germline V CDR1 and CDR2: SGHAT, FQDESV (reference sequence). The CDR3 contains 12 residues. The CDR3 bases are TGTGCCAGCAGCTACGCACCAGGGACCCAGTACTTC. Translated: CASSYAPGTQYF.

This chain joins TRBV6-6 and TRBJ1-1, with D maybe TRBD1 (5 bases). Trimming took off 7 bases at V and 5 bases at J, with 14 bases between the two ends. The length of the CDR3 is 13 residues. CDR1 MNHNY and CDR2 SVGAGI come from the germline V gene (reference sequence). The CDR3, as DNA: TGTGCCAGCAACCGACCCGGGGGAACTGAAGCTTTCTTT. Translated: CASNRPGGTEAFF.

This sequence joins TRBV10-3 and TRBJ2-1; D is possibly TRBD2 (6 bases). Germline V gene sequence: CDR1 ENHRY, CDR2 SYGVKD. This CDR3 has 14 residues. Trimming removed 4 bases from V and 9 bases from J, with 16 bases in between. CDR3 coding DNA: TGTGCCATCAGTGGGCGCGGGGTCATCACTGAGCAGTTCTTC. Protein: CAISGRGVITEQFF.

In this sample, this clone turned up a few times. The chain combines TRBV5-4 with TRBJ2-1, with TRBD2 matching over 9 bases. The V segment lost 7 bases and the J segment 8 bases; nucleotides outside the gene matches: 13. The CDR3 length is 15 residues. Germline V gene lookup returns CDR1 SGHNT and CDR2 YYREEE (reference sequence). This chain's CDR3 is CASWFRGGALDEQFF. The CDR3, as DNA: TGTGCCAGCTGGTTTCGCGGGGGGGCTCTCGATGAGCAGTTCTTC. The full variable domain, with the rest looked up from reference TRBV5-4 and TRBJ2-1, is ETGVTQSPTHLIKTRGQQVTLRCSSQSGHNTVSWYQQALGQGPQFIFQYYREEENGRGNFPPRFSGLQFPNYSSELNVNALELDDSALYLCASWFRGGALDEQFFGPGTRLTVL.

CDR3 DNA: TGTGCCAGCAGCCCAAGACTAGCGATCTCCTACAATGAGCAGTTCTTC. Protein: CASSPRLAISYNEQFF. This sequence joins TRBV5-6 and TRBJ2-1; 8 positions match TRBD2. Germline values: CDR1 SGHDT, CDR2 YYEEEE. This CDR3 is built from 16 residues. Trimming took 4 bases from V and 0 from J; bases not matched to a gene: 6. Supplemented by reference TRBV5-6 and TRBJ2-1, the full variable domain reads DAGVTQSPTHLIKTRGQQVTLRCSPKSGHDTVSWYQQALGQGPQFIFQYYEEEERQRGNFPDRFSGHQFPNYSSELNVNALLLGDSALYLCASSPRLAISYNEQFFGPGTRLTVL.

CDR3 sequence reads: CASSPGAGLIETQYF. In nucleotides, the CDR3 is TGCGCCAGCAGCCCTGGAGCCGGCTTAATAGAGACCCAGTACTTC. This sequence joins TRBV4-1 and TRBJ2-5; D is uncertain. Germline V gene data show CDR1 as MGHRA and CDR2 as YSYEKL. The V gene lost 4 bases and the J gene lost 4 bases, with 16 bases spanning the gap. The CDR3 consists of 15 residues.

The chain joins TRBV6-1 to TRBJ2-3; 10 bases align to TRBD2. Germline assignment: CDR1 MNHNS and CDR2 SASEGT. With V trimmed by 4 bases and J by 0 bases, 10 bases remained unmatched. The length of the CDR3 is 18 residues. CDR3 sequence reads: CASSGISGLAVSTDTQYF. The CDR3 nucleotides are TGTGCCAGCAGTGGGATCTCAGGACTAGCGGTTAGCACAGATACGCAGTATTTT.

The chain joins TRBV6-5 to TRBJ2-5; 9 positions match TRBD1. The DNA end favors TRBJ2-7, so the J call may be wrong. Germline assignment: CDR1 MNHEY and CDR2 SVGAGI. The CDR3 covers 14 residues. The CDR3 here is CASSEGQGTYEQYF. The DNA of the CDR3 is TGTGCCAGCTCCGAGGGACAGGGAACCTACGAGCAGTACTTC.

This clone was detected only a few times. The CDR3 DNA reads as TGTGCCAGCAGTCCGACAGGGAATAGTGAAAAACTGTTTTTT. As protein: CASSPTGNSEKLFF. The chain joins TRBV6-4 to TRBJ1-4, with 7 bases identical to TRBD1. Germline assignment: CDR1 MRHNA and CDR2 SNTAGT. The CDR3 spans 14 residues. With V trimmed by 5 bases and J by 7 bases, 7 bases remained unmatched.

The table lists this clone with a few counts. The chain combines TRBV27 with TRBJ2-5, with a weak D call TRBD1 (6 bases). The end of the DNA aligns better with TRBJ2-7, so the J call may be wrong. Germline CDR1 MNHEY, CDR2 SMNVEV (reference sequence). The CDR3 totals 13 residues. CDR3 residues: CATALRGSYEQYF. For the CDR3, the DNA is TGTGCCACCGCCCTCAGGGGTTCCTACGAGCAGTACTTC.

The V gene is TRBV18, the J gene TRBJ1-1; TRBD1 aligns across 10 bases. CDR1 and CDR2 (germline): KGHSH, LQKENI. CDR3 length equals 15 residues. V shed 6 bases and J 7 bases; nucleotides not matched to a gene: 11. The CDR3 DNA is TGTGCCAGCTCTCCAAGGACAGGGGGGTTGAGTGAAGCTTTCTTT. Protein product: CASSPRTGGLSEAFF.

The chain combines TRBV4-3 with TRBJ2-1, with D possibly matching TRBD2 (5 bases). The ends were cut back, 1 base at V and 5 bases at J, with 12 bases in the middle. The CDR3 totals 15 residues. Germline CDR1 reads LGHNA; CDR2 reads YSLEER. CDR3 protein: CASSQGGSENNEQFF. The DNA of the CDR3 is TGCGCCAGCAGCCAAGGAGGTAGCGAGAACAATGAGCAGTTCTTC.

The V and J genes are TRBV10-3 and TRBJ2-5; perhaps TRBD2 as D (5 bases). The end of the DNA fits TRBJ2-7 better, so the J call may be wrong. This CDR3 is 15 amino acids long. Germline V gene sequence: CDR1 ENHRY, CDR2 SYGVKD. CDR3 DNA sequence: TGTGCCAGACGGGGAAGGCGGAGACCCCCCTACGAGCAGTACTTC. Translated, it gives CARRGRRRPPYEQYF.

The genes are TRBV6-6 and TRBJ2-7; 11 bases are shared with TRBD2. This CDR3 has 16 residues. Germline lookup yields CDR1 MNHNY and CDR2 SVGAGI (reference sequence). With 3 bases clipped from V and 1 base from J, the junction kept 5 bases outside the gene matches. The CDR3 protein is CASSYPTSGGSYEQYF. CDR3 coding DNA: TGTGCCAGCAGTTATCCTACTAGCGGGGGTTCCTACGAGCAGTACTTC.

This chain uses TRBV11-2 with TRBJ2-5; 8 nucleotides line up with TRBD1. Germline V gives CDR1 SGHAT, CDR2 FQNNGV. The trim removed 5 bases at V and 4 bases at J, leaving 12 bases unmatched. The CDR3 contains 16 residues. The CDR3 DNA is TGTGCCAGCAGCATTGCTCCCGGGACAGGACGAGAGACCCAGTACTTC. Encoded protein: CASSIAPGTGRETQYF.

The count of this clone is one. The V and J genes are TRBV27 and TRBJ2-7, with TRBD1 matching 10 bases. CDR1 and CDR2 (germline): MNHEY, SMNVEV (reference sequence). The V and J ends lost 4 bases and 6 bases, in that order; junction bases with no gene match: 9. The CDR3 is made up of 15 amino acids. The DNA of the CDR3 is TGTGCCAGCAGTTCCCCCGGGACAGGGGTTTTCGAGCAGTACTTC. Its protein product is CASSSPGTGVFEQYF.